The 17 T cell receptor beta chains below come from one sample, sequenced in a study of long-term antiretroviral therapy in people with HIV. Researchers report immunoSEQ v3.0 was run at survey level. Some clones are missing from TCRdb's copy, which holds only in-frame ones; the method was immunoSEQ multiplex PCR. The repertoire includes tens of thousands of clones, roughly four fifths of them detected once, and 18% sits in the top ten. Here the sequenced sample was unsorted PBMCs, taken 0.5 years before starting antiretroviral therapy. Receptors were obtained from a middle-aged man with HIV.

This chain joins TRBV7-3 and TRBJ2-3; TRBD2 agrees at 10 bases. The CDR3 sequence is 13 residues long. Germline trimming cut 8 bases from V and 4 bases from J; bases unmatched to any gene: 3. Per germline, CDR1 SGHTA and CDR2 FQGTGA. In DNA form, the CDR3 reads TGTGCCAGCGGAAGCGGGGGGGCAGATACGCAGTATTTT. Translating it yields CASGSGGADTQYF.

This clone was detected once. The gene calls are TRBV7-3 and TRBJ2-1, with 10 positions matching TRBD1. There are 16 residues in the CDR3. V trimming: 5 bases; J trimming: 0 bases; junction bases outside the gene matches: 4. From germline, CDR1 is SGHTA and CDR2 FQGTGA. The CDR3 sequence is CASSPRDRGSYNEQFF. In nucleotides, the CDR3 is TGTGCCAGCAGCCCACGGGACAGGGGCTCCTACAATGAGCAGTTCTTC.

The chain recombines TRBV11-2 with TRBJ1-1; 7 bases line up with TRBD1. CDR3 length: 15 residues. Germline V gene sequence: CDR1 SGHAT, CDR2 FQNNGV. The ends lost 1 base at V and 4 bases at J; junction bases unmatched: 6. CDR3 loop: CASSLATGQGTEAFF. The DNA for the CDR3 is TGTGCCAGCAGCTTAGCGACAGGGCAAGGCACTGAAGCTTTCTTT. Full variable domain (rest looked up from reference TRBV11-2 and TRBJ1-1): EAGVAQSPRYKIIEKRQSVAFWCNPISGHATLYWYQQILGQGPKLLIQFQNNGVVDDSQLPKDRFSAERLKGVDSTLKIQPAKLEDSAVYLCASSLATGQGTEAFFGQGTRLTVV.

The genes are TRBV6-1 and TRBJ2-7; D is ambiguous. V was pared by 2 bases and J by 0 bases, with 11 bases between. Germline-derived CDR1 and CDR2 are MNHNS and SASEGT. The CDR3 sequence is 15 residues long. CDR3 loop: CASSELAGISYEQYF. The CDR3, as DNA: TGTGCCAGCAGTGAACTCGCAGGTATCTCCTACGAGCAGTACTTC.

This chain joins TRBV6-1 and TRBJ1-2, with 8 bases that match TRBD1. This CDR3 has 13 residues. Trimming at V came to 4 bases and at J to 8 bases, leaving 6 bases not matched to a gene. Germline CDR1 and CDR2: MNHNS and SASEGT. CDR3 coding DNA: TGTGCCAGCAGTGGCGGGACAGGATTAGGCTACACCTTC. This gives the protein CASSGGTGLGYTF.

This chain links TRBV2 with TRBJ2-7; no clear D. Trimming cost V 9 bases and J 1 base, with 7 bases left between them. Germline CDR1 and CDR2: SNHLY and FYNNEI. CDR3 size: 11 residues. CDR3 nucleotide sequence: TGTGCCAGTGCACGTTCCTACGAGCAGTACTTC. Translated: CASARSYEQYF.

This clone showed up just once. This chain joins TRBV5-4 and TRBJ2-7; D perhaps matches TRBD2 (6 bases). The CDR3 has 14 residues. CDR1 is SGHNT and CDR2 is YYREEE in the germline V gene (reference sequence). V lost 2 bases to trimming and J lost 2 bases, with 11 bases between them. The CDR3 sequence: CASSLSRGTYEQYF. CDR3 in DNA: TGTGCCAGCAGCTTAAGTCGGGGGACCTACGAGCAGTACTTC.

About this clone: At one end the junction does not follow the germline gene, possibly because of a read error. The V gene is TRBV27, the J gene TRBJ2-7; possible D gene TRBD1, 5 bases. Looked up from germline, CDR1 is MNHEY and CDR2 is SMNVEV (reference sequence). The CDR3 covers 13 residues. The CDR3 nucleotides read TGTGCCAGCAGTTTAAGGGGCTCCGACGAGCAGTACTTC. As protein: CASSLRGSDEQYF.

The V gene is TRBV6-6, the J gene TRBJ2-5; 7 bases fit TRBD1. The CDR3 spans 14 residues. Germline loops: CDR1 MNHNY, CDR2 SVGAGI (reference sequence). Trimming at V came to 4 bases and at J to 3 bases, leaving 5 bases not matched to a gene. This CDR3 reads CASSFPGGKETQYF. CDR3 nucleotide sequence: TGTGCCAGCAGTTTTCCAGGGGGTAAAGAGACCCAGTACTTC.

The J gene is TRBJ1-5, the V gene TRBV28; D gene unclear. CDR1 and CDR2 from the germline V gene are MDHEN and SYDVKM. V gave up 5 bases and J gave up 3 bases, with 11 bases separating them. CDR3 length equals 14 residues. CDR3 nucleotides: TGTGCCAGCAGTGGCGCACAGTTCAATCAGCCCCAGCATTTT. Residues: CASSGAQFNQPQHF.

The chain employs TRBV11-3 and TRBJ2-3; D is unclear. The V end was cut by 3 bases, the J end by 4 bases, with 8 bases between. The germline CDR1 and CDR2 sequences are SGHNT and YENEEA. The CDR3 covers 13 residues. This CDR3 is CASSFKSADTQYF. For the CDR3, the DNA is TGTGCCAGCAGCTTTAAAAGCGCAGATACGCAGTATTTT.

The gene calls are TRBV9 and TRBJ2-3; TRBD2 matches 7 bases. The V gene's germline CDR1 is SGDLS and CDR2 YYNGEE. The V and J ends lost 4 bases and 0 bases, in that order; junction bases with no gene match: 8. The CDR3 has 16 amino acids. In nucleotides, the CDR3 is TGTGCCAGCAGCCCTGAGGGAGGGACTAGCACAGATACGCAGTATTTT. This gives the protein CASSPEGGTSTDTQYF.

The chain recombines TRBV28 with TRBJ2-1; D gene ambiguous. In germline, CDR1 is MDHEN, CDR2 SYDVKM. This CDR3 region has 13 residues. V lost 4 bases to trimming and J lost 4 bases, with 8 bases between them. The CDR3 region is CASSYGAYNEQFF. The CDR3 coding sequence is TGTGCCAGCAGTTACGGTGCTTACAATGAGCAGTTCTTC.

The CDR3: CASSLNSYEQYF. The CDR3 nucleotides read TGTGCCAGCAGTTTAAATAGCTACGAGCAGTACTTC. This chain links TRBV28 with TRBJ2-7; D is undetermined. CDR3 length: 12 amino acids. V lost 2 bases, J lost 3 bases, and 5 bases lay in between. In germline, CDR1 is MDHEN, CDR2 SYDVKM. Looking up the rest from reference TRBV28 and TRBJ2-7 gives the full variable domain: DVKVTQSSRYLVKRTGEKVFLECVQDMDHENMFWYRQDPGLGLRLIYFSYDVKMKEKGDIPEGYSVSREKKERFSLILESASTNQTSMYLCASSLNSYEQYFGPGTRLTVT.

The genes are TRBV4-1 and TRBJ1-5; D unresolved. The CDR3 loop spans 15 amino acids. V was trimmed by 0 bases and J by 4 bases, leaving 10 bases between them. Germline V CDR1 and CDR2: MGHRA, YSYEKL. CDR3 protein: CASSQDIGGNQPQHF. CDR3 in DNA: TGCGCCAGCAGCCAAGATATAGGAGGGAATCAGCCCCAGCATTTT.

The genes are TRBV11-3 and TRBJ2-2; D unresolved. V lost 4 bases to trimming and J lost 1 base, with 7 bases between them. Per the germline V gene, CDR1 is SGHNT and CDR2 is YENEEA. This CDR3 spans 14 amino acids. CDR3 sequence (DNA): TGTGCCAGCAGCTCTAGGCGGAACACCGGGGAGCTGTTTTTT. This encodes CASSSRRNTGELFF. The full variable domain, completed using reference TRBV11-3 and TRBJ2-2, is EAGVVQSPRYKIIEKKQPVAFWCNPISGHNTLYWYLQNLGQGPELLIRYENEEAVDDSQLPKDRFSAERLKGVDSTLKIQPAELGDSAVYLCASSSRRNTGELFFGEGSRLTVL.

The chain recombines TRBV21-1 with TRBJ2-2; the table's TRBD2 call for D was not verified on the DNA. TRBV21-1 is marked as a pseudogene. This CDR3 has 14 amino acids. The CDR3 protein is CASRSPGLGGELFF. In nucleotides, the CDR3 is TGTGCCAGCAGGAGCCCAGGACTGGGCGGGGAGCTGTTTTTT.